This TCR beta chain was sequenced during a study of immune cell composition in non-small cell lung cancer. Study-wide background: Most cases were lung adenocarcinoma or squamous cell carcinoma.

Template was genomic DNA from frozen, unsorted single-cell suspensions. Findings and caveats of the study: Roughly 80% of squamous and approximately 30% of adenocarcinoma cases had tumour-associated clones >0.5%. Top 10 clone scores and clonality were higher in squamous than adenocarcinoma.

In regard to this clone: What it binds is not known.

Profiling relied on immunoSEQ multiplex PCR, and the TCRdb table lists in-frame clones only, not all of them. The data show 2,000 to 2,500 clones, over 70% seen once. The receptor's source is a human donor with non-small cell lung cancer. The material sequenced was lung tumor tissue.

In nucleotides, the CDR3 is TGTGCCAGCAGCGTAGGGGGGGACGTCCTTTCACCCCTCCACTTT. Amino acid sequence: CASSVGGDVLSPLHF. The chain carries TRBV9 and TRBJ1-6; D may be TRBD1 (5 bases). The germline V gene has CDR1 SGDLS and CDR2 YYNGEE. There are 15 residues in the CDR3. V was pared by 0 bases and J by 9 bases, with 13 bases between. Full variable domain (remainder filled in from reference TRBV9 and TRBJ1-6): DSGVTQTPKHLITATGQRVTLRCSPRSGDLSVYWYQQSLDQGLQFLIQYYNGEERAKGNILERFSAQQFPDLHSELNLSSLELGDSALYFCASSVGGDVLSPLHFGNGTRLTVT.